Shown below are 18 T cell receptor beta chains from a single sample sequenced in a study of T cell responses to AZD1222 COVID-19 vaccine. Produced via immunoSEQ multiplex PCR; TCRdb's table is partial and in-frame only. The repertoire holds about 110,000 clones, with about 95% as singletons. Here the sequenced sample was peripheral blood, taken on day 0 of AZD1222 vaccination. The receptors were gathered from an adult in good health.

The V and J genes are TRBV11-2 and TRBJ1-2; TRBD1 is a possible D gene (5 bases). The ends were cut back, 5 bases at V and 4 bases at J, with 14 bases in the middle. The CDR3 totals 14 residues. Germline lookup yields CDR1 SGHAT and CDR2 FQNNGV. For the CDR3, the DNA is TGTGCCAGCAGCAGAAGCAGGGAATCCTATGGCTACACCTTC. It translates to CASSRSRESYGYTF.

The chain recombines TRBV5-5 with TRBJ1-1; no reliable D call. Germline CDR1 reads SGHKS; CDR2 reads YYEKEE (reference sequence). Trimming took off 4 bases at V and 1 base at J, with 11 bases between the two ends. CDR3 size: 14 residues. CDR3 region: CASSGGISNTEAFF. CDR3 nucleotides: TGTGCCAGCAGCGGCGGAATTTCGAACACTGAAGCTTTCTTT.

This clone was counted once. The genes are TRBV2 and TRBJ2-1; D remains ambiguous. Germline V gives CDR1 SNHLY, CDR2 FYNNEI. The CDR3 spans 12 residues. V was pared by 4 bases and J by 3 bases, with 4 bases between. CDR3 amino acids: CASSGSYNEQFF. CDR3 sequence (DNA): TGTGCCAGCAGTGGCAGCTACAATGAGCAGTTCTTC. Complete variable domain (other parts from reference TRBV2 and TRBJ2-1): EPEVTQTPSHQVTQMGQEVILRCVPISNHLYFYWYRQILGQKVEFLVSFYNNEISEKSEIFDDQFSVERPDGSNFTLKIRSTKLEDSAMYFCASSGSYNEQFFGPGTRLTVL.

The chain combines TRBV5-4 with TRBJ2-3; 7 bases match TRBD1. Germline-derived CDR1 and CDR2 are SGHNT and YYREEE (reference sequence). This CDR3 spans 15 amino acids. V was clipped by 5 bases and J by 1 base; unmatched bases: 7. The CDR3 DNA is TGTGCCAGCAGGAGACGGGACAGACGCACAGATACGCAGTATTTT. Amino acids: CASRRRDRRTDTQYF.

The chain carries TRBV3-1 (or the pseudogene TRBV3-2) and TRBJ1-2; D is undetermined. There are 15 residues in the CDR3. Trimming shortened V by 3 bases and J by 4 bases, and 15 bases separated the two germline ends. Germline-derived CDR1 and CDR2 are LGHDT and YNNKEL (reference sequence). The DNA of the CDR3 is TGTGCCAGCAGCCACACCCGCCGGGTGACCTATGGCTACACCTTC. This gives the protein CASSHTRRVTYGYTF.

The gene calls are TRBV19 and TRBJ1-1; D unresolved. Germline loops: CDR1 LNHDA, CDR2 SQIVND (reference sequence). CDR3 length: 13 amino acids. V was pared by 3 bases and J by 2 bases, with 7 bases between. The CDR3, as DNA: TGTGCCAGTAGTATGGGAGGTAACACTGAAGCTTTCTTT. Translating gives CASSMGGNTEAFF.

This sequence joins TRBV19 and TRBJ1-5; D remains unclear. Germline V gives CDR1 LNHDA, CDR2 SQIVND (reference sequence). V was cut by 3 bases and J by 6 bases, with 9 bases left in between. The CDR3 has 13 amino acids. The CDR3 bases are TGTGCCAGTAGTATCGGTATCACTCAGCCCCAGCATTTT. Translating gives CASSIGITQPQHF.

The chain carries TRBV28 and TRBJ1-2; no definite D call. The germline V gene encodes CDR1 MDHEN and CDR2 SYDVKM. This CDR3 comprises 12 residues. V gave up 3 bases and J gave up 4 bases, with 6 bases separating them. The CDR3 bases are TGTGCCAGCAGTTTGGACGGCTATGGCTACACCTTC. Its protein is CASSLDGYGYTF.

This clone appeared a single time. The chain links TRBV11-1 to TRBJ2-1; D call uncertain. Trimming shortened V by 5 bases and J by 0 bases, and 5 bases separated the two germline ends. There are 13 residues in the CDR3. Germline CDR1 SGHAT, CDR2 FQDESV (reference sequence). As DNA, the CDR3 is TGTGCCAGCAGCCCCCCCTCCTACAATGAGCAGTTCTTC. This translates into CASSPPSYNEQFF.

J is TRBJ1-5 and V is TRBV6-1; a possible D gene is TRBD1 (5 bases). Between the trimmed V and J ends, which lost 4 bases and 3 bases, there was a span of 16 bases. The CDR3 runs to 16 residues. Germline V gene lookup returns CDR1 MNHNS and CDR2 SASEGT. CDR3: CASSASPGTDNQPQHF. The CDR3 DNA sequence: TGTGCCAGCAGTGCGTCACCCGGGACGGACAATCAGCCCCAGCATTTT.

The chain carries TRBV5-1 and TRBJ1-4; no definite D call. The V end lost 4 bases, the J end lost 2 bases, and 12 bases lay between the germline ends. The CDR3 length is 15 residues. Per the germline V gene, CDR1 is SGHRS and CDR2 is YFSETQ. DNA of the CDR3: TGCGCCAGCAGCCCGCAGTCTGCGACTAATGAAAAACTGTTTTTT. This translates into CASSPQSATNEKLFF. The full variable domain, rest sourced from reference TRBV5-1 and TRBJ1-4, is KAGVTQTPRYLIKTRGQQVTLSCSPISGHRSVSWYQQTPGQGLQFLFEYFSETQRNKGNFPGRFSGRQFSNSRSEMNVSTLELGDSALYLCASSPQSATNEKLFFGSGTQLSVL.

This chain links TRBV11-3 with TRBJ2-3; the match to TRBD1 covers 7 bases. CDR3 length equals 14 residues. Germline lookup yields CDR1 SGHNT and CDR2 YENEEA. Trimming cost V 5 bases and J 4 bases; bases outside gene matches: 6. The CDR3 spells CASSLQGLADTQYF. In DNA form, the CDR3 reads TGTGCCAGCAGCCTACAGGGGTTGGCAGATACGCAGTATTTT.

V and J are TRBV27 and TRBJ1-5; 7 bases fit TRBD1. Trimming at V came to 5 bases and at J to 4 bases, leaving 5 bases not matched to a gene. The V gene's germline CDR1 is MNHEY and CDR2 SMNVEV (reference sequence). The CDR3 is 14 amino acids. CDR3 nucleotides: TGTGCCAGCAGTCTAGACAGGGCAAATCAGCCCCAGCATTTT. This gives the protein CASSLDRANQPQHF.

V usage is TRBV5-4 and J usage is TRBJ2-1; the D is unclear. V was clipped by 4 bases and J by 1 base, with 6 bases between them. Per the germline V gene, CDR1 is SGHNT and CDR2 is YYREEE (reference sequence). This CDR3 is 13 amino acids long. The CDR3 nucleotides read TGTGCCAGCAGCCGACGATCCTACAATGAGCAGTTCTTC. Its protein is CASSRRSYNEQFF.

The chain employs TRBV5-6 and TRBJ1-1; TRBD1 might be the D (6 bases). The length of the CDR3 is 15 residues. Trimming took off 4 bases at V and 0 bases at J, with 13 bases between the two ends. Germline assignment: CDR1 SGHDT and CDR2 YYEEEE. For the CDR3, the DNA is TGTGCCAGCAGCCCTGGGGGGACATTGAACACTGAAGCTTTCTTT. It codes for CASSPGGTLNTEAFF.

The rearrangement uses TRBV4-1 and TRBJ1-5, with no clear D. The CDR3 runs 16 residues. Looked up from germline, CDR1 is MGHRA and CDR2 is YSYEKL. With 0 bases removed from V and 6 bases from J, the gap between germline ends came to 15 bases. This chain's CDR3 is CASSQEVRGRGQPQHF. The CDR3 DNA sequence: TGCGCCAGCAGCCAAGAAGTTCGAGGGCGGGGTCAGCCCCAGCATTTT.

This clone has a single count. J is TRBJ2-3 and V is TRBV10-2, with 11 bases aligning to TRBD1. After removal of 2 bases from V and 10 bases from J, the junction contained 17 bases not matched to a gene. The CDR3 length is 18 residues. The V gene's germline CDR1 is WSHSY and CDR2 SAAADI. The CDR3 protein is CASSEPESGQGDKTAQYF. DNA of the CDR3: TGCGCCAGCAGTGAGCCGGAATCGGGACAGGGGGACAAGACGGCGCAGTATTTT.

The chain carries TRBV5-6 and TRBJ1-5; possible D gene TRBD1, 6 bases. The CDR3 is 13 residues long. V was cut by 2 bases and J by 15 bases, with 18 bases left in between. Germline CDR1 reads SGHDT; CDR2 reads YYEEEE. CDR3 residues: CASSFLVQGDVHF. The CDR3 DNA is TGTGCCAGCAGCTTCCTGGTACAGGGTGATGTGCATTTT.